This T cell receptor beta chain was observed in a study of regulatory T cells in long-lasting Graves disease. Study in general: New Graves' disease cases had less than 3 months of antithyroid drugs.

CDR3 regions were amplified by Arm-PCR using iRepertoire HTBI primers to build TCR beta libraries. Each CDR3 protein gets one entry after TCRdb re-called the multiplex PCR reads with MiXCR. The data contain hundreds of thousands of distinct CDR3 sequences, less than 20% of them singletons. The CDR3 consists of 17 residues. V was clipped by 5 bases and J by 0 bases; unmatched bases: 9. From germline, CDR1 is SGHVS and CDR2 FNYEAQ. With respect to this clonotype: Its antigen remains unknown.

Study conclusions and caveats: Lower TCR diversity was seen in persistent Graves' patients than in newly diagnosed ones. Peripheral blood alone, not thyroid tissue, underwent study. Persistent disease preferred TRBV28, TRBJ1-2 and TRBJ2-5; new disease, TRBV20-1 and TRBJ2-1.

The time point: newly diagnosed GD, antithyroid drugs for less than 3 months. Preparation of the TCR library used RNA extracted from PBMCs. The receptor was derived from a female donor with Graves disease. V gene TRBV7-6 combines with J gene TRBJ2-1, with 8 nucleotides matching TRBD2. Sequencing used peripheral blood mononuclear cells (PBMCs), obtained at new diagnosis, from a patient treated with antithyroid drugs. CDR3 in DNA: TGTGCCAGCAGCCCGTGGACTAGCACCAGCTCCTACAATGAGCAGTTCTTC. This gives the protein CASSPWTSTSSYNEQFF.